The clone carrying this TCR beta chain appeared a single time. The antigen remains unidentified. The data are from a study of T cell responses to AZD1222 COVID-19 vaccine. Study-level findings and limits: Vaccination with two AZD1222 doses was followed by a rise in Spike-specific TCR breadth and depth.

Germline V gene lookup returns CDR1 KGHSH and CDR2 LQKENI. CDR3 length equals 15 residues. Trimming pared 3 bases from V and 6 bases from J, leaving 18 bases between. Measured with immunoSEQ multiplex PCR; TCRdb has only the in-frame clones, and not every one. The table has around 100,000 clones, 87% seen once. The TCR originated in an adult in good health. The chain recombines TRBV18 with TRBJ2-7; possible D gene TRBD2, 6 bases. Source: peripheral blood, taken on day 0 of MenACWY control vaccination. CDR3 DNA sequence: TGTGCCAGCTCACCGCGAACAGGTGGAGGGCTCGAGCAGTACTTC. It translates to CASSPRTGGGLEQYF. The whole variable domain, filled in from reference TRBV18 and TRBJ2-7, reads NAGVMQNPRHLVRRRGQEARLRCSPMKGHSHVYWYRQLPEEGLKFMVYLQKENIIDESGMPKERFSAEFPKEGPSILRIQQVVRGDSAAYFCASSPRTGGGLEQYFGPGTRLTVT.